A selection of T cell receptor beta chains follows, all from one sample in a study of blood T cell repertoires in COVID-19. Using immunoSEQ multiplex PCR, the repertoire was profiled, and TCRdb retains in-frame clones only, with some absent. The top ten hold 4.7% of the sample, which has 250,000 or so clones, around 82% seen once. Sequenced: peripheral blood. These receptors were collected from a woman aged 70-85 years with acute or convalescent COVID-19. Each CDR3 is given with its conserved first and last residue. The order of the fields is J gene, D gene, V gene, clone size, CDR3 length, CDR3 protein, CDR3 DNA. D genes are given only for firm matches. Size is stated for part of the rows, as once, few or many counts, or as a class when the clone is expanded.

j_call: TRBJ1-1; d_call: TRBD1; v_call: TRBV3-1/TRBV3-2; clone_size: few; cdr3_length: 16; cdr3_aa: CASSHTGGRAPTEAFF; cdr3_nt: TGTGCCAGCAGCCACACAGGGGGCCGGGCGCCCACTGAAGCTTTCTTT
j_call: TRBJ1-2; d_call: TRBD1; v_call: TRBV15; clone_size: NA; cdr3_length: 17; cdr3_aa: CATSLPGQGATVDGYTF; cdr3_nt: TGTGCCACCAGCTTACCGGGACAGGGGGCGACGGTTGATGGCTACACCTTC
j_call: TRBJ1-2; d_call: TRBD1; v_call: TRBV4-3; clone_size: NA; cdr3_length: 14; cdr3_aa: CASSHPDRGSGYTF; cdr3_nt: TGCGCCAGCAGCCACCCGGACAGGGGGAGTGGCTACACCTTC
j_call: TRBJ2-2; d_call: TRBD1; v_call: TRBV3-1/TRBV3-2; clone_size: NA; cdr3_length: 14; cdr3_aa: CASRGTGPTGELFF; cdr3_nt: TGTGCCAGCAGGGGGACAGGGCCCACCGGGGAGCTGTTTTTT
j_call: TRBJ2-7; d_call: NA; v_call: TRBV6-1; clone_size: NA; cdr3_length: 16; cdr3_aa: CASSETGQGGKYEQYF; cdr3_nt: TGTGCCAGCAGTGAAACAGGGCAAGGGGGTAAATACGAGCAGTACTTC
j_call: TRBJ2-1; d_call: NA; v_call: TRBV10-3; clone_size: NA; cdr3_length: 14; cdr3_aa: CAISESRGGNEQFF; cdr3_nt: TGTGCCATCAGTGAGTCCAGGGGCGGGAATGAGCAGTTCTTC
j_call: TRBJ1-2; d_call: TRBD1; v_call: TRBV4-2; clone_size: NA; cdr3_length: 15; cdr3_aa: CASSQTGQGVGGYTF; cdr3_nt: TGTGCCAGCAGCCAGACGGGACAGGGGGTTGGGGGCTACACCTTC
j_call: TRBJ1-5; d_call: NA; v_call: TRBV6-2/TRBV6-3; clone_size: NA; cdr3_length: 15; cdr3_aa: CASSQRARDNQPQHF; cdr3_nt: TGTGCCAGCAGCCAACGGGCGAGGGACAATCAGCCCCAGCATTTT
j_call: TRBJ2-3; d_call: NA; v_call: TRBV4-1; clone_size: NA; cdr3_length: 14; cdr3_aa: CASSLQARTDTQYF; cdr3_nt: TGCGCCAGCAGCCTACAGGCACGCACAGATACGCAGTATTTT
j_call: TRBJ1-5; d_call: NA; v_call: TRBV19; clone_size: NA; cdr3_length: 15; cdr3_aa: CASSIVRGFNQPQHF; cdr3_nt: TGTGCCAGTAGTATAGTTAGAGGGTTCAATCAGCCCCAGCATTTT
j_call: TRBJ2-2; d_call: NA; v_call: TRBV6-1; clone_size: NA; cdr3_length: 15; cdr3_aa: CASSEGLAGTGELFF; cdr3_nt: TGTGCCAGCAGTGAAGGGCTAGCCGGCACCGGGGAGCTGTTTTTT